A selection of T cell receptor beta chains follows, all from one sample in a study of radiotherapy plus CTLA-4 blockade in lung cancer. Data came from immunoSEQ multiplex PCR; TCRdb stores just in-frame clones and leaves some out. The sample includes approximately 14,000 clones, roughly 72% seen only once; the top ten take 46%. The sequencing here drew on peripheral blood, taken from a patient treated with radiotherapy plus ipilimumab. Receptors originate from a human donor with non-small cell lung cancer whose response to radiotherapy plus ipilimumab could not be evaluated. The CDR3 runs from the conserved cysteine through the conserved F or W. Fields, in order: V gene, D gene, clone size, J gene, CDR3 DNA, CDR3 protein. A D gene is named only where the DNA matches it firmly. Expanded clones get a size class; other rows say once, few or many, or leave the size out.

v_gene: TRBV5-4; d_gene: TRBD1; abundance: once; j_gene: TRBJ1-2; CDR3nt: TGTGCCAGCAGACCGACAGGGAGCTATGGCTACACCTTC; CDR3aa: CASRPTGSYGYTF
v_gene: TRBV5-1; d_gene: NA; abundance: NA; j_gene: TRBJ1-6; CDR3nt: TGCGCCAGCAGCTTGGCCTCAGGGGAAAATTCACCCCTCCACTTT; CDR3aa: CASSLASGENSPLHF
v_gene: TRBV5-6; d_gene: TRBD2; abundance: NA; j_gene: TRBJ2-5; CDR3nt: TGTGCCAGCACCACTAGCGGGGACAACCAAGAGACCCAGTACTTC; CDR3aa: CASTTSGDNQETQYF
v_gene: TRBV30; d_gene: NA; abundance: NA; j_gene: TRBJ2-3; CDR3nt: TGTGCCTGGGGGCGGGCAGACGCCACAGATACGCAGTATTTT; CDR3aa: CAWGRADATDTQYF
v_gene: TRBV5-6; d_gene: TRBD2; abundance: NA; j_gene: TRBJ2-5; CDR3nt: TGTGCCAGCAGCGGACTAGCGGGGGGAACCCAAGAGACCCAGTACTTC; CDR3aa: CASSGLAGGTQETQYF
v_gene: TRBV27; d_gene: TRBD2; abundance: NA; j_gene: TRBJ2-7; CDR3nt: TGTGCCAGCAGCCCCCTTGGACTAGCGGGAACCTACGAGCAGTACTTC; CDR3aa: CASSPLGLAGTYEQYF
v_gene: TRBV6-5; d_gene: TRBD1; abundance: NA; j_gene: TRBJ2-7; CDR3nt: TGTGCCAGCAGAGATTACAGGGGGCGCGAGCAGTACTTC; CDR3aa: CASRDYRGREQYF
v_gene: TRBV20-1; d_gene: NA; abundance: few; j_gene: TRBJ2-4; CDR3nt: TGCAGTGCTAGACAGGGGAACATTCAGTACTTC; CDR3aa: CSARQGNIQYF
v_gene: TRBV7-7; d_gene: NA; abundance: NA; j_gene: TRBJ1-2; CDR3nt: TGTGCCAGCGGTAATATTGTTCCCCCGGTGCATGGCTACACCTTC; CDR3aa: CASGNIVPPVHGYTF
v_gene: TRBV2; d_gene: NA; abundance: NA; j_gene: TRBJ1-1; CDR3nt: TGTGCCAGCAGCAAAGCGGGGGCTTCGGTCACTGAAGCTTTCTTT; CDR3aa: CASSKAGASVTEAFF
v_gene: TRBV6-1; d_gene: TRBD1; abundance: once; j_gene: TRBJ1-6; CDR3nt: TGTGCCAGCAGTGAGATGTGGACAGGGGATAATTCACCCCTCCACTTT; CDR3aa: CASSEMWTGDNSPLHF
v_gene: TRBV4-3; d_gene: NA; abundance: NA; j_gene: TRBJ1-6; CDR3nt: TGCGCCAGCGGCGGGAGGGCAGATAATTCACCCCTCCACTTT; CDR3aa: CASGGRADNSPLHF
v_gene: TRBV6-1; d_gene: TRBD1; abundance: NA; j_gene: TRBJ1-4; CDR3nt: TGTGCCACCGTAGGACAGGGTTATGAAAAACTGTTTTTT; CDR3aa: CATVGQGYEKLFF
v_gene: TRBV5-1; d_gene: NA; abundance: NA; j_gene: TRBJ2-5; CDR3nt: TGCGCCAGCAGACAGGGATTACAAGAGACCCAGTACTTC; CDR3aa: CASRQGLQETQYF
v_gene: TRBV28; d_gene: NA; abundance: NA; j_gene: TRBJ1-3; CDR3nt: TGTGCCAGCAGTCCCCCGGTGGGAGGACTGCGCTCTGGAAACACCATATATTTT; CDR3aa: CASSPPVGGLRSGNTIYF
v_gene: TRBV9; d_gene: TRBD1; abundance: NA; j_gene: TRBJ2-2; CDR3nt: TGTGCCAGTTCTTTTCCGGGACAGGGCAAAACCGGGGAGCTGTTTTTT; CDR3aa: CASSFPGQGKTGELFF
v_gene: TRBV6-1; d_gene: TRBD1; abundance: NA; j_gene: TRBJ2-7; CDR3nt: TGTGCCAGCACGTTACAGGGGGCTTACGAGCAGTACTTC; CDR3aa: CASTLQGAYEQYF
v_gene: TRBV5-6; d_gene: TRBD2; abundance: NA; j_gene: TRBJ2-1; CDR3nt: TGTGCCAGCAGCTTGGGCGTACGTACCGGGACTAGTCTGTTCTTC; CDR3aa: CASSLGVRTGTSLFF
v_gene: TRBV7-8; d_gene: TRBD1; abundance: NA; j_gene: TRBJ1-5; CDR3nt: TGTGCCAGCAGAGAAGGGACAGGGTCGCAGCCCCAGCATTTT; CDR3aa: CASREGTGSQPQHF
v_gene: TRBV9; d_gene: NA; abundance: NA; j_gene: TRBJ1-2; CDR3nt: TGTGCCAGCAGCGTCGGGGTGGGCTATGGCTACACCTTC; CDR3aa: CASSVGVGYGYTF
v_gene: TRBV7-2; d_gene: TRBD2; abundance: once; j_gene: TRBJ2-2; CDR3nt: TGTGCCAGCAGCTTAGTGTCGGGGAGGGGTCCCGGGGAGCTGTTTTTT; CDR3aa: CASSLVSGRGPGELFF
v_gene: TRBV5-1; d_gene: TRBD2; abundance: NA; j_gene: TRBJ2-5; CDR3nt: TGCGCCAGCAGCTCCGTAACTCGGACTAGCGTACAAGAGACCCAGTACTTC; CDR3aa: CASSSVTRTSVQETQYF
v_gene: TRBV7-6; d_gene: NA; abundance: NA; j_gene: TRBJ2-2; CDR3nt: TGTGCCAGCAGCCCTCCCGCCTGGGGCGCGAACACCGGGGAGCTGTTTTTT; CDR3aa: CASSPPAWGANTGELFF
v_gene: TRBV6-4; d_gene: TRBD1; abundance: NA; j_gene: TRBJ2-7; CDR3nt: TGTGCCAGCAGTGACTCGATCGGGACAGGGGCGGACGAACAGTACTTC; CDR3aa: CASSDSIGTGADEQYF
v_gene: TRBV7-9; d_gene: NA; abundance: NA; j_gene: TRBJ2-1; CDR3nt: TGTGCCAGCAGCCGCGGGCAGGGCGGGAACAATGAGCAGTTCTTC; CDR3aa: CASSRGQGGNNEQFF
v_gene: TRBV2; d_gene: NA; abundance: few; j_gene: TRBJ2-1; CDR3nt: TGTGCCAGCAGTGAAGCTAGAAACAGGGCGGTTGAGCAGTTCTTC; CDR3aa: CASSEARNRAVEQFF
v_gene: TRBV6-5; d_gene: TRBD1; abundance: NA; j_gene: TRBJ1-5; CDR3nt: TGTGCCAGCAGCAGGGACAGGCTACAGCCCCAGCATTTT; CDR3aa: CASSRDRLQPQHF
v_gene: TRBV5-5; d_gene: TRBD1; abundance: NA; j_gene: TRBJ2-1; CDR3nt: TGTGCCAGCAGAGTGGGACAGGGCCGTTACAATGAGCAGTTCTTC; CDR3aa: CASRVGQGRYNEQFF
v_gene: TRBV30; d_gene: TRBD1; abundance: NA; j_gene: TRBJ1-4; CDR3nt: TGTGCCTGGAGTCTGACAGGGTTCGGAGAAAAACTGTTTTTT; CDR3aa: CAWSLTGFGEKLFF
v_gene: TRBV2; d_gene: TRBD1; abundance: few; j_gene: TRBJ2-5; CDR3nt: TGTGCCAGCATGAGGGGGCTACCACAAGAGACCCAGTACTTC; CDR3aa: CASMRGLPQETQYF
v_gene: TRBV5-1; d_gene: TRBD2; abundance: NA; j_gene: TRBJ2-1; CDR3nt: TGCGCCAGCAGCTCCGGGACTAGCGGGATCTACAATGAGCAGTTCTTC; CDR3aa: CASSSGTSGIYNEQFF
v_gene: TRBV5-1; d_gene: TRBD2; abundance: NA; j_gene: TRBJ2-5; CDR3nt: TGCGCCAGCAGCGTTAGCGGGGGGACCTCGGGAGAGACCCAGTACTTC; CDR3aa: CASSVSGGTSGETQYF
v_gene: TRBV29-1; d_gene: TRBD1; abundance: NA; j_gene: TRBJ1-2; CDR3nt: TGCAGCGTTGAAGATCGGGGCAGGGGGCTCACTATCTATGGCTACACCTTC; CDR3aa: CSVEDRGRGLTIYGYTF
v_gene: TRBV19; d_gene: NA; abundance: few; j_gene: TRBJ1-2; CDR3nt: TGTGCCAGTAGTATAGAGCCCCCGGCAGGGTATGGCTACACCTTC; CDR3aa: CASSIEPPAGYGYTF
v_gene: TRBV19; d_gene: NA; abundance: NA; j_gene: TRBJ1-6; CDR3nt: TGTGCCAGTAAAACAAAACCCAATTCACCCCTCCACTTT; CDR3aa: CASKTKPNSPLHF
v_gene: TRBV9; d_gene: NA; abundance: NA; j_gene: TRBJ1-1; CDR3nt: TGTGCCAGCAGCGTAGTTTCAGGTCGTATTGAAGCTTTCTTT; CDR3aa: CASSVVSGRIEAFF
v_gene: TRBV6-1; d_gene: NA; abundance: few; j_gene: TRBJ2-7; CDR3nt: TGTGCCAGCACCCTTACAGGGAACTACGAGCAGTACTTC; CDR3aa: CASTLTGNYEQYF
v_gene: TRBV6-6; d_gene: NA; abundance: NA; j_gene: TRBJ1-5; CDR3nt: TGTGCCAGCAGTTTCTCGACCCTAGGCAATCAGCCCCAGCATTTT; CDR3aa: CASSFSTLGNQPQHF
v_gene: TRBV5-1; d_gene: NA; abundance: few; j_gene: TRBJ1-1; CDR3nt: TGCGCCAGCAGCCCGGTGGGGGGGCTTATCACTGAAGCTTTCTTT; CDR3aa: CASSPVGGLITEAFF
v_gene: TRBV10-3; d_gene: NA; abundance: NA; j_gene: TRBJ1-2; CDR3nt: TGTGCCATCTGGGCGGTGGGAGATGGCTACACCTTC; CDR3aa: CAIWAVGDGYTF
v_gene: TRBV2; d_gene: TRBD1; abundance: NA; j_gene: TRBJ2-1; CDR3nt: TGTGCCAGCAGTGGACAGGGATACAATGAGCAGTTCTTC; CDR3aa: CASSGQGYNEQFF
v_gene: TRBV5-1; d_gene: TRBD1; abundance: once; j_gene: TRBJ1-1; CDR3nt: TGCGCCAGCAGCTACGGAGGGTCAGGGGGCCGTAGCACTGAAGCTTTCTTT; CDR3aa: CASSYGGSGGRSTEAFF
v_gene: TRBV7-2; d_gene: TRBD1; abundance: once; j_gene: TRBJ1-6; CDR3nt: TGTGCCAGCAGCGCCCGACCTCCCGGACAGGGGGCCCCATCACCCCTCCACTTT; CDR3aa: CASSARPPGQGAPSPLHF
v_gene: TRBV19; d_gene: NA; abundance: NA; j_gene: TRBJ2-2; CDR3nt: TGTGCCAGTAGTCCTTGGACGGGATCAGTCACCGGGGAGCTGTTTTTT; CDR3aa: CASSPWTGSVTGELFF